The clone carrying this T cell receptor (beta chain) was found a few times. The sample has other DNA sequences that encode this CDR3 too. Participants reported their clinical history, and cohort assignment relied on those reports. Those designated as exposed participants met a COVID-19 case within 2 weeks before study entry. The CDR3 loop spans 15 amino acids. V lost 4 bases and J lost 4; bases outside the gene matches: 6. Germline CDR1 reads SGHDT; CDR2 reads YYEEEE. The protocol was immunoSEQ multiplex PCR, while the TCRdb copy is restricted to in-frame clones and leaves out a portion. This table has about 180,000 clones, about 80% appearing once. This sample stems from a study of blood T cell repertoires in COVID-19. Whole-study context: From the United States, Italy and Spain came samples of acute and convalescent COVID-19.

The sample taken for sequencing was PBMCs or T cells enriched from blood (not recorded which). The genes are TRBV5-6 and TRBJ2-1; 9 bases are a match to TRBD2. This TCR came from a man aged 55 to 69 who had been exposed to COVID-19. The chain's CDR3 is CASSLGTSRYNEQFF. CDR3 DNA sequence: TGTGCCAGCAGCCTAGGGACTAGCCGTTACAATGAGCAGTTCTTC.